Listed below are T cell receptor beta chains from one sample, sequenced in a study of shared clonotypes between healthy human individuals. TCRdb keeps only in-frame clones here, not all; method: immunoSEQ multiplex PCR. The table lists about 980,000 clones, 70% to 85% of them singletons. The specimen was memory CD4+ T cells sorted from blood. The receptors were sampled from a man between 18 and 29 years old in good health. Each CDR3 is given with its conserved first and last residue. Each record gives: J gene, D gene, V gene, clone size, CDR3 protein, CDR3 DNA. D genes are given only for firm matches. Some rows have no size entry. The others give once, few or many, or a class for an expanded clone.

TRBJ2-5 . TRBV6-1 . CASSEGQRETQYF TGTGCCAGCAGTGAAGGCCAGAGGGAGACCCAGTACTTC
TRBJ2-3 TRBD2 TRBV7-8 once CASSKVAGDRDTQYF TGTGCCAGCAGCAAAGTAGCGGGAGACCGAGATACGCAGTATTTT
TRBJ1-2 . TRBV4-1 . CASSPGTRYGYTF TGCGCCAGCAGCCCAGGGACTCGCTATGGCTACACCTTC
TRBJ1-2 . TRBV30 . CAWSLGRAPNYGYTF TGTGCCTGGAGTCTCGGACGGGCACCTAACTATGGCTACACCTTC
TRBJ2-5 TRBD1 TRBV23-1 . CASSQDRVPRETQYF TGCGCCAGCAGTCAAGACAGGGTCCCAAGAGAGACCCAGTACTTC
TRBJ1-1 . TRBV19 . CASNGFPLGDTEAFF TGTGCCAGTAATGGCTTCCCATTAGGGGACACTGAAGCTTTCTTT
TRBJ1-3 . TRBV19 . CASSGERGNTIYF TGTGCCAGTAGTGGGGAACGAGGAAACACCATATATTTT
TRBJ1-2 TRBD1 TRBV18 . CASSQGQGAPYGYTF TGTGCCAGCTCACAAGGACAGGGGGCCCCCTATGGCTACACCTTC
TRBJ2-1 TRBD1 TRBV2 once CASKARTGTYNEQFF TGTGCCAGCAAGGCGAGGACAGGGACTTACAATGAGCAGTTCTTC
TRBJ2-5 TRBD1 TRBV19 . CASSRRGTGEETQYF TGTGCCAGTAGTCGCCGAGGGACAGGGGAAGAGACCCAGTACTTC
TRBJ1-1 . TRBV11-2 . CASSSYRATEAFF TGTGCCAGCAGCTCGTATAGGGCAACTGAAGCTTTCTTT
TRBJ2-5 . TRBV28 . CASSSADFKETQYF TGTGCCAGCAGTTCCGCCGACTTCAAAGAGACCCAGTACTTC
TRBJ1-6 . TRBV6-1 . CASSEAWDNSPLHF TGTGCCAGCAGTGAAGCGTGGGACAATTCACCCCTCCACTTT
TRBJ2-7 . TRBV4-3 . CASSQAPADSYEQYF TGCGCCAGCAGCCAAGCTCCGGCTGACTCCTACGAGCAGTACTTC
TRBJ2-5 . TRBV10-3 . CAISGLQGVAETQYF TGTGCCATCAGTGGATTACAGGGTGTAGCGGAGACCCAGTACTTC
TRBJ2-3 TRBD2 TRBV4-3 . CASSQTLAGAGGQYF TGCGCCAGCAGCCAAACTCTAGCGGGGGCCGGGGGGCAGTATTTT
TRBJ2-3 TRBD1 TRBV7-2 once CASSAYSQGASDTQYF TGTGCCAGCAGCGCATACAGTCAGGGGGCTTCGGATACGCAGTATTTT
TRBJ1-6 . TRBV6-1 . CASSGDGSYSPLHF TGTGCCAGCAGTGGGGACGGGAGTTATTCACCCCTCCACTTT
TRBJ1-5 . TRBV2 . CASRWGDNQPQHF TGTGCCAGCAGATGGGGGGACAATCAGCCCCAGCATTTT
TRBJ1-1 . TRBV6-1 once CASSDFIWRSTEAFF TGTGCCAGCAGTGATTTCATTTGGAGGAGCACTGAAGCTTTCTTT
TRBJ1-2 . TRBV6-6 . CASSYRPGTNQGYTF TGTGCCAGCAGTTACCGTCCAGGGACTAACCAAGGCTACACCTTC